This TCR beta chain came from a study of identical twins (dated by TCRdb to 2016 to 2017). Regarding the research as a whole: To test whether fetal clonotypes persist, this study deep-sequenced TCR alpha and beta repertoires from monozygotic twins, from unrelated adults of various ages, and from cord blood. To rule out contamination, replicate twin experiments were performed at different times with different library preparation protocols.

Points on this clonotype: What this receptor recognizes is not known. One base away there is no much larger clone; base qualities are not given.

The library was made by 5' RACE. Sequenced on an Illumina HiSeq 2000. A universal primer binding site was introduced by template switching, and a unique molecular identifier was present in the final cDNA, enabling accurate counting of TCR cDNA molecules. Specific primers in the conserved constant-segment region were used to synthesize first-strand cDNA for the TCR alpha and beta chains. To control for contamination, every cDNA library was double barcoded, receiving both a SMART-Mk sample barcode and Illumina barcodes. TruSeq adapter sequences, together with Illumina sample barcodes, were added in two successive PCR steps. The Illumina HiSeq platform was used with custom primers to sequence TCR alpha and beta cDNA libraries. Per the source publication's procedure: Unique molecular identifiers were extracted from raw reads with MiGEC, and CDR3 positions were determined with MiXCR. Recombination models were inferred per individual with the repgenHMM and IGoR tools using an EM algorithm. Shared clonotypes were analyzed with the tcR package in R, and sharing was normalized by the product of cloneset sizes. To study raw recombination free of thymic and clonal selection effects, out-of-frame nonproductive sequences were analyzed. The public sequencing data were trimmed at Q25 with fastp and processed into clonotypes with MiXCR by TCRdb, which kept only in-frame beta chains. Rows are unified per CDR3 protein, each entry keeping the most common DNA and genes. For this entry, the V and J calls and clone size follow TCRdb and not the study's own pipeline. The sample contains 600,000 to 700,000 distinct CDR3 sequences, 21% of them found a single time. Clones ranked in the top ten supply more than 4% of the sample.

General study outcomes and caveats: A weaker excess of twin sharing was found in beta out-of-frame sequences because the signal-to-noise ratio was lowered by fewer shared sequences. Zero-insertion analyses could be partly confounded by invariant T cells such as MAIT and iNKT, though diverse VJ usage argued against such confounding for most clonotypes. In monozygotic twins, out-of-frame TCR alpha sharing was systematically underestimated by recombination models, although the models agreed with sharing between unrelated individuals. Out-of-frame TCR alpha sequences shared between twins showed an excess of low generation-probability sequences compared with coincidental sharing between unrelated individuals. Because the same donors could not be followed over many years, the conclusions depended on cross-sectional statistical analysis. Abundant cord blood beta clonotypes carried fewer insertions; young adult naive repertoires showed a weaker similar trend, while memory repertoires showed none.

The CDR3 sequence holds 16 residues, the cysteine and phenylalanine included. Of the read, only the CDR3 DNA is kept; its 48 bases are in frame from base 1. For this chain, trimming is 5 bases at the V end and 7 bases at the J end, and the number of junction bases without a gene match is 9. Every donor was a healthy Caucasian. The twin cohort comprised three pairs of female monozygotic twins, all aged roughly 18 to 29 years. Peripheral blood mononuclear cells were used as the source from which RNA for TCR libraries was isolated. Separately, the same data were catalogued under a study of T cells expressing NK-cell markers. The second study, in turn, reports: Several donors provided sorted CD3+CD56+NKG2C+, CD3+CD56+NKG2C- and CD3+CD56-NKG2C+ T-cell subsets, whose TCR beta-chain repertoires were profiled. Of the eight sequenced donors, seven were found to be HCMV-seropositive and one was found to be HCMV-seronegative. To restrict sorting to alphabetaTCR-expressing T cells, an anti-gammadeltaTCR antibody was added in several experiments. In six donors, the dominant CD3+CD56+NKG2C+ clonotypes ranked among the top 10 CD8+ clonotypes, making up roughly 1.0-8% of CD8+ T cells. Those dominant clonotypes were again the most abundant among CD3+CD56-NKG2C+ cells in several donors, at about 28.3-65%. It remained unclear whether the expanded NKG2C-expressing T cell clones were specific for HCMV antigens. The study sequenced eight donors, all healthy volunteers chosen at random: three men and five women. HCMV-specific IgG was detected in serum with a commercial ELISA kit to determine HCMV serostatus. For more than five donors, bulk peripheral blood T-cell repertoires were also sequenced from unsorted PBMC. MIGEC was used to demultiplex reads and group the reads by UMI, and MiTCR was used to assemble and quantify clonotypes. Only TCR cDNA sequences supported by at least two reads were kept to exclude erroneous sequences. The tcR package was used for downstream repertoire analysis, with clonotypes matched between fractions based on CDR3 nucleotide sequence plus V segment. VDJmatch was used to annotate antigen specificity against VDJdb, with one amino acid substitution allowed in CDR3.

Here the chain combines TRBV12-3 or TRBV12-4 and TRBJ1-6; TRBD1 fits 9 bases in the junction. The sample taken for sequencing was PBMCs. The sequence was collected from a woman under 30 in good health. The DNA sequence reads TGTGCCAGCAGTCCTTATTCGACAGGGGGAAATTCACCCCTCCACTTT. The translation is CASSPYSTGGNSPLHF.